The T cell receptor beta chain described here comes from a study of early T cells in non-severe SARS-CoV-2 infection. Background on the study: Unpaired chains resulted from sequencing bulk RNA of unsorted whole blood.

There are many counts of this clonotype. Attached unique molecular identifiers marked individual cDNA molecules. TCRdb re-called the 5' RACE reads with MiXCR, one entry per CDR3 protein. The data contain about 110,000 distinct CDR3 sequences, around an eighth of them singletons. The trim removed 5 bases at V and 3 bases at J, leaving 11 bases unmatched. Germline V gene lookup returns CDR1 SGHVS and CDR2 FNYEAQ. This CDR3 is 18 amino acids long. The chain recombines TRBV7-6 with TRBJ2-2, with TRBD2 matching over 11 bases. The origin of this receptor is an adult who was a healthcare worker with PCR-confirmed SARS-CoV-2 infection or an uninfected control (not recorded which). Here the sequenced sample was whole blood, taken at baseline. CDR3 sequence reads: CASSPRASGRPDTGELFF. For the CDR3, the DNA is TGTGCCAGCAGCCCGCGGGCTAGCGGGAGGCCGGACACCGGGGAGCTGTTTTTT.